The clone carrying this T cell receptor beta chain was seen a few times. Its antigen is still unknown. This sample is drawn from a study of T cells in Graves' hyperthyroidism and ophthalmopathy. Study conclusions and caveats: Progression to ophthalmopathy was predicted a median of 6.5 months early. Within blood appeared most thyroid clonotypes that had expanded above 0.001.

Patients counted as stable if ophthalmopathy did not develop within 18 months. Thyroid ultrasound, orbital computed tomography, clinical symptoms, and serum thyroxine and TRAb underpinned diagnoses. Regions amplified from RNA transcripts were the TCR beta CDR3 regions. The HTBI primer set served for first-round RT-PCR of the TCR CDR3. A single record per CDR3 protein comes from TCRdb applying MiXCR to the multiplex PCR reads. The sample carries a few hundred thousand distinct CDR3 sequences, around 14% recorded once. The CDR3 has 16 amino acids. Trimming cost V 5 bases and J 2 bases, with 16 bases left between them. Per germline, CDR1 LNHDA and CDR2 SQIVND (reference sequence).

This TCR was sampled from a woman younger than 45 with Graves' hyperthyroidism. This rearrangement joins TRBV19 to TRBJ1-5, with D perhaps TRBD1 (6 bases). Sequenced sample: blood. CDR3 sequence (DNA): TGTGCCAGTAGTGGTCCCAGGGGCGGGGGCAATCAGCCCCAGCATTTT. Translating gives CASSGPRGGGNQPQHF. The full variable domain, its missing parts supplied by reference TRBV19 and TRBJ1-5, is DGGITQSPKYLFRKEGQNVTLSCEQNLNHDAMYWYRQDPGQGLRLIYYSQIVNDFQKGDIAEGYSVSREKKESFPLTVTSAQKNPTAFYLCASSGPRGGGNQPQHFGDGTRLSIL.